This TCR beta chain was documented in a study of T cells expressing NK-cell markers (dated by TCRdb to about 2020). Background for the entire study: TCR beta-chain repertoires were profiled in sorted CD3+CD56+NKG2C+, CD3+CD56+NKG2C- and CD3+CD56-NKG2C+ T-cell subsets from fewer than 10 donors. Of the eight sequenced donors, seven were found to be HCMV-seropositive and one was found to be HCMV-seronegative. All eight donors whose samples were sequenced were randomly selected healthy volunteers, three of them men and five women. Libraries were sequenced as 2 x 150 bp reads on Illumina HiSeq 2000/2500, MiSeq or NextSeq.

Overall study results and their limits: It remained unclear whether the expanded NKG2C-expressing T cell clones were specific for HCMV antigens. In roughly six donors, the dominant CD3+CD56+NKG2C+ clonotypes were among the top 10 CD8+ clonotypes and accounted for roughly 1.0-8% of CD8+ T cells. Those dominant clonotypes were again the most abundant among CD3+CD56-NKG2C+ cells in a few donors, at roughly 25-60.1%.

In regard to this clonotype: The target of this receptor is not known.

HCMV-specific IgG was detected in serum with a commercial ELISA kit to determine HCMV serostatus. Ficoll density gradient centrifugation was used to isolate peripheral blood mononuclear cells from blood. Instrument used: Illumina HiSeq 2000. TCR beta cDNA libraries were prepared using 5'RACE template switching, which introduced a universal primer site and unique molecular identifiers. Synthesis of cDNA was primed from the TCR beta constant segment and was followed by two consecutive PCR amplification steps. Processing in the source paper ran as follows. Reads were demultiplexed and grouped by UMI with MIGEC, and clonotypes were assembled and quantified with MiTCR. Only TCR cDNA sequences supported by at least two reads were kept to exclude erroneous sequences. The tcR package was used for downstream repertoire analysis, and clonotypes were matched across fractions by CDR3 nucleotide sequence plus V segment. VDJmatch was used to annotate antigen specificity against VDJdb, with one amino acid substitution in CDR3 allowed. Based on TCRdb reprocessing of the reads, there is one entry per CDR3 protein sequence, and DNA is missing. The V and J calls reflect TCRdb's pipeline rather than the authors' work. This specimen's table enumerates about 460,000 distinct CDR3 sequences. Jointly, the top ten make up almost 1.5% of the sample.

Counted from cysteine to phenylalanine, this CDR3 has 14 amino acids. The protein alone is recorded here. CDR1 and CDR2 were assigned from the germline V gene (reference sequence) as DFQATT and SNEGSKA. This receptor was taken from a woman aged 45-65 years in good health. Donor details come from another sample of the same person, matched by shared clones. Sequenced: blood T cells: a sorted CD56 or NKG2C T cell subset, CD4+ or CD8+ T cells, or bulk PBMC T cells (not recorded which). The sequence joins TRBV20-1 to TRBJ1-6; TCRdb calls TRBD1, which cannot be checked without DNA. Here the CDR3 is given as CSARQGSYNSPLHF.